A selection of T cell receptor beta chains follows, all from one sample in a study of blood T cell repertoires in COVID-19. Sequencing used immunoSEQ multiplex PCR; TCRdb keeps in-frame clones, though not all of them. Seen here are more than 65,000 clones, around 83% observed once, and the top ten hold roughly 3.5%. The sequenced material came from peripheral blood. These receptors were obtained from a man between 45 and 60 years old with acute or convalescent COVID-19. CDR3s include the opening cysteine and the closing phenylalanine or tryptophan. D genes are given only for firm matches. Rows give clone size only sometimes, using once, few, many, or a class for an expanded clone.

clone size	V gene	D gene	J gene	CDR3 protein	CDR3 DNA
.	TRBV29-1	TRBD1	TRBJ1-4	CSVITGGFTTNEKLFF	TGCAGCGTTATAACAGGGGGGTTTACAACTAATGAAAAACTGTTTTTT
once	TRBV18	TRBD2	TRBJ2-1	CASSPRSGGALDEQFF	TGTGCCAGCTCACCACGAAGCGGGGGGGCTTTGGATGAGCAGTTCTTC
.	TRBV2	TRBD1	TRBJ2-4	CASSPKTGLKNIQYF	TGTGCCAGCAGTCCTAAGACAGGGCTCAAAAACATTCAGTACTTC
.	TRBV6-6	TRBD1	TRBJ2-1	CASSYSRQGYNEQFF	TGTGCCAGCAGTTACTCGCGACAGGGGTACAATGAGCAGTTCTTC
.	TRBV10-3	TRBD2	TRBJ2-1	CAISPSGKRSYNEQFF	TGTGCCATCAGCCCTAGCGGGAAGCGCTCCTACAATGAGCAGTTCTTC
.	TRBV24-1	TRBD2	TRBJ2-1	CATSDPGGRPYNEQFF	TGTGCCACCAGTGACCCCGGGGGGAGGCCCTACAATGAGCAGTTCTTC
.	TRBV5-1	TRBD1	TRBJ2-5	CASSARGRQETQYF	TGCGCCAGCAGCGCCAGGGGGCGACAAGAGACCCAGTACTTC
.	TRBV14	.	TRBJ1-1	CASSQVGGAFF	TGTGCCAGCAGCCAAGTAGGGGGAGCTTTCTTT
.	TRBV7-3	TRBD2	TRBJ2-2	CASSSLAGTGELFF	TGTGCCAGCAGCTCTCTAGCGGGCACCGGGGAGCTGTTTTTT
.	TRBV4-3	.	TRBJ2-2	CASSPQAWGAGELFF	TGCGCCAGCAGCCCCCAAGCGTGGGGGGCCGGGGAGCTGTTTTTT
.	TRBV5-1	.	TRBJ2-7	CASSPAGTTYEQYF	TGCGCCAGCAGCCCGGCGGGCACTACCTACGAGCAGTACTTC
.	TRBV28	TRBD1	TRBJ1-2	CASSSASGTAYGYTF	TGTGCCAGCAGTTCGGCCTCCGGGACAGCTTATGGCTACACCTTC
.	TRBV29-1	TRBD1	TRBJ2-7	CSAVHRGENYEQYF	TGCAGCGCCGTACACAGGGGCGAAAACTACGAGCAGTACTTC
.	TRBV4-3	TRBD2	TRBJ2-3	CASSQAPAGASTDTQYF	TGCGCCAGCAGCCAAGCCCCCGCGGGAGCCTCCACAGATACGCAGTATTTT
.	TRBV6-5	.	TRBJ1-2	CASQIVPGPYGYTF	TGTGCCAGCCAAATAGTCCCAGGTCCCTATGGCTACACCTTC
.	TRBV11-2	.	TRBJ2-7	CASSLTVGDEQYF	TGTGCCAGCAGCCTGACGGTCGGGGACGAGCAGTACTTC
.	TRBV6-5	.	TRBJ1-4	CASAQRGNEKLFF	TGTGCCAGCGCTCAGAGGGGGAATGAAAAACTGTTTTTT
.	TRBV18	TRBD1	TRBJ1-5	CASSLGQGNQPQHF	TGTGCCAGCTCCCTTGGACAGGGCAATCAGCCCCAGCATTTT
.	TRBV5-1	.	TRBJ1-1	CASSLDGEYMNTEAFF	TGCGCCAGCAGCTTGGACGGGGAATACATGAACACTGAAGCTTTCTTT
.	TRBV6-4	TRBD2	TRBJ2-7	CASSDSVRRSGGFPSYEQYF	TGTGCCAGCAGTGACTCTGTTCGGCGTAGCGGGGGCTTCCCCTCCTACGAGCAGTACTTC
.	TRBV5-1	TRBD2	TRBJ2-1	CASSSVGTSGSKSYNEQFF	TGCGCCAGCAGCTCCGTCGGGACTAGCGGGAGTAAGTCCTACAATGAGCAGTTCTTC
.	TRBV6-1	.	TRBJ2-7	CASSENRNYEQYF	TGTGCCAGCAGTGAAAACAGAAATTACGAGCAGTACTTC
.	TRBV7-3	TRBD1	TRBJ2-1	CASRQTGVDNEQFF	TGTGCCAGCAGACAGACAGGGGTGGACAATGAGCAGTTCTTC
.	TRBV19	.	TRBJ2-7	CASSGRRAASYEQYF	TGTGCCAGTAGCGGAAGGCGGGCCGCCTCCTACGAGCAGTACTTC
.	TRBV7-2	TRBD1	TRBJ2-2	CASSPGTGQSGELFF	TGTGCCAGCAGCCCTGGGACAGGGCAAAGCGGGGAGCTGTTTTTT
.	TRBV4-3	.	TRBJ2-5	CASSQLTGAQETQYF	TGCGCCAGCAGCCAACTAACTGGGGCTCAAGAGACCCAGTACTTC
.	TRBV11-2	TRBD2	TRBJ2-3	CASSSSIAGGTDTQYF	TGTGCCAGCAGCTCATCTATAGCGGGGGGCACAGATACGCAGTATTTT
.	TRBV19	TRBD2	TRBJ2-1	CASTPSGGRGQFF	TGTGCCAGTACCCCATCGGGGGGAAGGGGGCAGTTCTTC
.	TRBV6-5	.	TRBJ1-2	CASSYRTPIYGYTF	TGTGCCAGCAGTTACAGGACTCCGATCTATGGCTACACCTTC
.	TRBV4-2	TRBD1	TRBJ1-3	CASSGTAGNTIYF	TGTGCCAGCTCCGGGACAGCCGGAAACACCATATATTTT
.	TRBV5-5	TRBD1	TRBJ2-5	CASSEGPGQEYPQYF	TGTGCCAGCAGCGAAGGACCGGGACAGGAATACCCCCAGTACTTC
.	TRBV6-5	TRBD2	TRBJ2-1	CASSYAGEGEQFF	TGTGCCAGCAGTTACGCGGGGGAGGGTGAGCAGTTCTTC
.	TRBV7-9	TRBD2	TRBJ2-5	CASSSQGLAGGKETQYF	TGTGCCAGCAGCTCCCAAGGACTAGCGGGGGGTAAAGAGACCCAGTACTTC
.	TRBV20-1	TRBD1	TRBJ1-5	CSASQGVGRPQHF	TGCAGTGCTAGTCAGGGGGTCGGAAGACCCCAGCATTTT
.	TRBV6-1	.	TRBJ2-7	CASSLVLGLLTEQYF	TGTGCCAGCAGCCTGGTCTTGGGCCTTTTAACCGAGCAGTACTTC
.	TRBV5-4	.	TRBJ2-1	CASNLGVGNEQFF	TGTGCCAGCAATCTGGGAGTGGGTAATGAGCAGTTCTTC
once	TRBV1	.	TRBJ2-7	CTSSQDASSWEGPLFYEQYF	TGCACCAGCAGCCAAGATGCCTCTTCCTGGGAGGGCCCCCTCTTCTACGAGCAGTACTTC
.	TRBV5-1	.	TRBJ2-2	CASTRASLSTGELFF	TGCGCCAGCACTCGGGCTAGCTTAAGTACCGGGGAGCTGTTTTTT
.	TRBV28	.	TRBJ1-2	CASSLAIRGGSYHTF	TGTGCCAGCAGTTTAGCGATCCGGGGTGGGTCCTATCACACCTTC